The 28 T cell receptor beta chains given below trace back to one sample, sequenced in a study of blood T cell repertoires in COVID-19. This table comes from immunoSEQ multiplex PCR, and its TCRdb copy is limited to in-frame clones, with some not included. The repertoire consists of 50,000 to 65,000 clones, with approximately 84% occurring once and the leading ten covering about 16%. Sequenced: peripheral blood. The receptor set was obtained from a man aged 55 to 69 with COVID-19, enrolled during active disease.

The sample holds a few counts of this clone. V is TRBV5-1 and J is TRBJ1-2; maybe TRBD1 (6 bases). This CDR3 comprises 16 residues. Trimming pared 4 bases from V and 0 bases from J, leaving 16 bases between. Germline lookup yields CDR1 SGHRS and CDR2 YFSETQ. The DNA of the CDR3 is TGCGCCAGCAGCGACGCAGGGGAGTTGTCTAACTATGGCTACACCTTC. Translation: CASSDAGELSNYGYTF.

This clone was found a few times. The chain links TRBV12-5 to TRBJ2-7; 7 bases are shared with TRBD1. Germline V CDR1 and CDR2: LGHNT, FRNRAP. The J segment lost 2 bases and the V segment lost 6 bases, leaving 7 bases of the junction unmatched. The CDR3 covers 14 residues. The CDR3 DNA reads as TGTGCTAGTGGAAGGACAGGAAAACCCTACGAGCAGTACTTC. It translates to CASGRTGKPYEQYF.

The chain couples TRBV28 to TRBJ2-1, with TRBD2 matching over 8 bases. The V gene end was trimmed by 2 bases and the J gene end by 6 bases; junction bases not matched to a gene: 6. The germline CDR1 and CDR2 sequences are MDHEN and SYDVKM. CDR3 length equals 15 residues. The CDR3 loop reads CASSLIFRGGNEQFF. The CDR3 bases are TGTGCCAGCAGTTTAATCTTTCGGGGGGGCAATGAGCAGTTCTTC. The complete variable domain, with remaining parts taken from reference TRBV28 and TRBJ2-1, reads DVKVTQSSRYLVKRTGEKVFLECVQDMDHENMFWYRQDPGLGLRLIYFSYDVKMKEKGDIPEGYSVSREKKERFSLILESASTNQTSMYLCASSLIFRGGNEQFFGPGTRLTVL.

This clone was detected only a few times. The chain has TRBV7-6 and TRBJ2-2; TRBD1 might be the D (6 bases). Between the trimmed V and J ends, which lost 8 bases and 7 bases, there was a span of 26 bases. This CDR3 has 17 amino acids. Germline lookup yields CDR1 SGHVS and CDR2 FNYEAQ. The CDR3, as DNA: TGTGCCAGCCGCAGCTTAGATTTACAGGGCCCGTACGGGGAGCTGTTTTTT. It specifies CASRSLDLQGPYGELFF.

The chain combines TRBV6-5 with TRBJ1-2; a weak D match, TRBD1 (6 bases). Germline CDR1 is MNHEY and CDR2 is SVGAGI. V lost 8 bases and J 2 bases, leaving 12 bases between the germline ends. This CDR3 contains 13 residues. This chain's CDR3 is CASHGTKNYGYTF. The CDR3 DNA reads as TGTGCCAGCCACGGGACAAAAAACTATGGCTACACCTTC.

This chain joins TRBV6-5 and TRBJ1-3; D may be TRBD1 (5 bases). CDR1 is MNHEY, CDR2 SVGAGI, per germline. The V end was cut by 6 bases, the J end by 1 base, with 13 bases between. This CDR3 spans 15 amino acids. For the CDR3, the DNA is TGTGCCAGCAGCCCAGGCGGGGGGTCTGGAAACACCATATATTTT. Translated: CASSPGGGSGNTIYF.

This sequence joins TRBV7-7 and TRBJ2-2, with TRBD1 as a possible D gene (5 bases). This CDR3 has 14 residues. Trimming left V 1 base short and J 4 bases short, with 7 bases between. Germline V lookup: CDR1 SSHAT, CDR2 FNYEAQ (reference sequence). The CDR3: CASSLGQTTGELFF. The CDR3 nucleotides read TGTGCCAGCAGCTTAGGACAGACCACCGGGGAGCTGTTTTTT.

The genes are TRBV29-1 and TRBJ1-4; tentative D call: TRBD1 (5 bases). The V end lost 2 bases, the J end lost 7 bases, and 11 bases lay between the germline ends. This CDR3 spans 13 amino acids. The germline V gene has CDR1 SQVTM and CDR2 ANQGSEA. The CDR3 DNA reads TGCAGCGTTGAAAGGTCAGGGTCTGAAAAACTGTTTTTT. It translates to CSVERSGSEKLFF.

On this clone itself: The sample has other DNA sequences that encode this CDR3 too. The rearrangement joins TRBV24-1 to TRBJ2-5, with 11 bases lining up with TRBD2. Trimming took 0 bases from V and 1 from J; bases not matched to a gene: 6. The length of the CDR3 is 18 residues. Germline values: CDR1 KGHDR, CDR2 SFDVKD. The CDR3 region is CATSDLGSLAGGQETQYF. CDR3 bases: TGTGCCACCAGTGATTTGGGGTCCCTAGCGGGGGGCCAAGAGACCCAGTACTTC.

The chain carries TRBV18 and TRBJ2-2; possibly TRBD1 for D (6 bases). V lost 5 bases, J lost 1 base, and 8 bases lay in between. The CDR3 is made up of 14 amino acids. Germline-derived CDR1 and CDR2 are KGHSH and LQKENI. DNA for the CDR3: TGTGCCAGCTCAGGACAGCAGAACACCGGGGAGCTGTTTTTT. It codes for CASSGQQNTGELFF.

The rearrangement joins TRBV10-3 to TRBJ1-1; 8 bases are shared with TRBD1. The V and J ends lost 6 bases and 4 bases, in that order; junction bases with no gene match: 10. The CDR3 covers 15 residues. CDR1 and CDR2 (germline): ENHRY, SYGVKD. Here the CDR3 DNA reads TGTGCCATCAGAACATCAACAACAGGGGGCACTGAAGCTTTCTTT. It encodes CAIRTSTTGGTEAFF.

The chain is built from TRBV4-1 and TRBJ1-4; D unresolved. V was clipped by 4 bases and J by 2 bases, with 11 bases between them. Germline CDR1 is MGHRA and CDR2 is YSYEKL. CDR3 size: 15 residues. CDR3 in amino acids: CASSRRERTNEKLFF. CDR3 DNA: TGCGCCAGCAGCCGCCGAGAACGGACTAATGAAAAACTGTTTTTT.

The chain combines TRBV4-1 with TRBJ2-5, with 12 positions matching TRBD2. This CDR3 is built from 18 residues. CDR1 is MGHRA and CDR2 is YSYEKL in the germline V gene. Trimming took 4 bases from V and 2 from J; bases not matched to a gene: 11. The CDR3 region has the DNA TGCGCCAGCAGCCGTAGACTAGCGGGGGTTACGGGACAAGAGACCCAGTACTTC. Translated, it gives CASSRRLAGVTGQETQYF.

The rearrangement uses TRBV7-3 and TRBJ2-2; possible D gene TRBD2, 5 bases. This CDR3 region has 16 residues. Germline CDR1 is SGHTA and CDR2 is FQGTGA. The V gene lost 1 base and the J gene lost 2 bases, with 11 bases spanning the gap. CDR3 sequence (DNA): TGTGCCAGCAGCTTAAGAGGGCTATCCAACACCGGGGAGCTGTTTTTT. As protein: CASSLRGLSNTGELFF.

The chain uses TRBV5-1 and TRBJ2-7; tentatively, D is TRBD1 (5 bases). V gave up 2 bases and J gave up 1 base, with 16 bases separating them. Germline CDR1 is SGHRS and CDR2 is YFSETQ. The CDR3 sequence is 16 residues long. The CDR3: CASSLMVQGASYEQYF. The DNA of the CDR3 is TGCGCCAGCAGCTTAATGGTGCAGGGTGCATCCTACGAGCAGTACTTC.

The gene calls are TRBV28 and TRBJ1-3; D may be TRBD1 (6 bases). The CDR3 consists of 15 residues. Germline V gene sequence: CDR1 MDHEN, CDR2 SYDVKM. V lost 2 bases, J lost 4 bases, and 12 bases lay in between. The CDR3 coding sequence is TGTGCCAGCAGTTTAGGGGGGGCGAGAGGAAACACCATATATTTT. Translation: CASSLGGARGNTIYF.

The chain links TRBV7-6 to TRBJ2-3, with D perhaps TRBD1 (5 bases). Trimming took 5 bases from V and 8 from J, leaving 17 bases between them. This CDR3 has 14 residues. Germline V lookup: CDR1 SGHVS, CDR2 FNYEAQ. CDR3: CASSPLAVQGTQYF. DNA of the CDR3: TGTGCCAGCAGCCCACTGGCGGTCCAGGGTACGCAGTATTTT.

The V call is TRBV10-3, the J call TRBJ2-5; the match to TRBD2 covers 15 bases. CDR1 ENHRY and CDR2 SYGVKD come from the germline V gene. The J segment lost 4 bases and the V segment lost 6 bases, leaving 3 bases of the junction unmatched. The CDR3 is 15 amino acids. DNA for the CDR3: TGTGCCATCAGATCGGGACTAGCGGGAGGAGAGACCCAGTACTTC. Protein: CAIRSGLAGGETQYF.

This rearrangement joins TRBV9 to TRBJ1-1; the match to TRBD1 covers 7 bases. CDR1 is SGDLS, CDR2 YYNGEE, per germline. With V trimmed by 3 bases and J by 2 bases, 7 bases remained unmatched. The CDR3 has 15 residues. CDR3 sequence reads: CASSATGISNTEAFF. CDR3 nucleotides: TGTGCCAGCAGCGCGACAGGGATTAGTAACACTGAAGCTTTCTTT.

This chain connects TRBV18 to TRBJ1-6; possibly TRBD1 for D (5 bases). V lost 0 bases, J lost 12 bases, and 9 bases lay in between. The germline gives CDR1 KGHSH, CDR2 LQKENI. The length of the CDR3 is 13 residues. The chain's CDR3 is CASSPPVGEPLHF. CDR3 coding DNA: TGTGCCAGCTCACCACCGGTAGGGGAACCCCTCCACTTT.

In this sample, this clone turned up a few times. The V call is TRBV2, the J call TRBJ1-6; unclear D gene. The CDR3 spans 16 residues. Germline CDR1 reads SNHLY; CDR2 reads FYNNEI. Trimming removed 5 bases from V and 4 bases from J, with 15 bases in between. The DNA for the CDR3 is TGTGCCAGCAGTCGCGAAAACAGTAGATATAATTCACCCCTCCACTTT. It translates to CASSRENSRYNSPLHF.

Turning to this clone: One end of the junction is discordant with germline, which a read error may explain. The CDR3 region is CASSLPGLAETF. The CDR3 DNA is TGTGCCAGCAGCCTCCCGGGACTAGCGGAGACCTTC. The chain employs TRBV7-9 and TRBJ2-7; 11 nucleotides match TRBD2. The CDR3 contains 12 residues. CDR1 and CDR2 from the germline V gene are SEHNR and FQNEAQ (reference sequence).

The V and J genes are TRBV27 and TRBJ2-3; D is perhaps TRBD2 (6 bases). Trimming shortened V by 2 bases and J by 10 bases, and 28 bases separated the two germline ends. The CDR3 consists of 18 residues. The germline CDR1 and CDR2 sequences are MNHEY and SMNVEV (reference sequence). The CDR3 loop reads CASSLPPDYRYSQLAQYF. CDR3 bases: TGTGCCAGCAGTTTACCTCCGGACTATAGATACTCCCAGCTGGCGCAGTATTTT.

The CDR3 here is CASSLQGRAFF. The CDR3 coding sequence is TGTGCCAGCTCCTTACAGGGGAGGGCTTTCTTT. The chain couples TRBV6-5 to TRBJ1-1, with 7 nucleotides matching TRBD1. V lost 8 bases to trimming and J lost 11 bases; unmatched junction nucleotides: 8. Germline V CDR1 and CDR2: MNHEY, SVGAGI. There are 11 residues in the CDR3.

The chain couples TRBV2 to TRBJ2-3; no definite D call. The ends were cut back, 8 bases at V and 4 bases at J, with 7 bases in the middle. Germline values: CDR1 SNHLY, CDR2 FYNNEI. The CDR3 runs 11 residues. The CDR3 sequence is CASSVADTQYF. As DNA, the CDR3 is TGTGCCAGCTCGGTGGCAGATACGCAGTATTTT.

The chain links TRBV6-5 to TRBJ1-1; the D gene is possibly TRBD1 (5 bases). The V end was cut by 0 bases, the J end by 0 bases, with 11 bases between. Germline loops: CDR1 MNHEY, CDR2 SVGAGI. CDR3 length: 16 residues. CDR3 sequence (DNA): TGTGCCAGCAGTTACTCGAGTGCGGACATGAACACTGAAGCTTTCTTT. Translation: CASSYSSADMNTEAFF.

The V and J genes are TRBV3-1 (or the pseudogene TRBV3-2) and TRBJ1-4, with 12 bases that match TRBD1. Trimming at V came to 5 bases and at J to 11 bases, leaving 6 bases not matched to a gene. Germline lookup yields CDR1 LGHDT and CDR2 YNNKEL (reference sequence). The CDR3 loop spans 14 amino acids. Here the CDR3 DNA reads TGTGCCAGCAGCGCCCGGGACAGGGGGCTTAAACTGTTTTTT. This encodes CASSARDRGLKLFF.

The CDR3 DNA reads TGTGCCAGCAGCCAAGCACTAGCGGGAGAAGTGGATACGCAGTATTTT. This encodes CASSQALAGEVDTQYF. The chain links TRBV4-2 to TRBJ2-3, with 11 bases aligning to TRBD2. The CDR3 loop spans 16 amino acids. Per the germline V gene, CDR1 is LGHNA and CDR2 is YNFKEQ. The J segment lost 6 bases and the V segment lost 1 base, leaving 6 bases of the junction unmatched.